This T cell receptor (beta chain) emerged from a study of T cells after yellow fever vaccination. The sample holds a few counts of this clonotype. Using its own MiXCR run on the 5' RACE reads, TCRdb lists one record per CDR3 protein. Of under 300,000 distinct CDR3 sequences in the sample, approximately 13% were seen once. This CDR3 has 15 residues. From germline, CDR1 is DFQATT and CDR2 SNEGSKA (reference sequence). V lost 2 bases and J lost 5, with 17 bases in between. This TCR was recovered from a man aged 25-40 years who received the YFV17D yellow fever vaccine. The gene calls are TRBV20-1 and TRBJ2-3; D gene unclear. This sample comprised CD4+ T cells sorted from PBMCs, obtained 45 days after the yellow fever booster vaccination. CDR3 bases: TGCAGTGCTAGACCCACAGCGCCCTGGGGAGATACGCAGTATTTT. Amino acid sequence: CSARPTAPWGDTQYF.